The rows below give T cell receptor beta chains drawn from one sample of a study of OX40 agonist ivuxolimab in advanced cancers. Sequencing was performed with immunoSEQ multiplex PCR; in TCRdb, only in-frame clones are kept and a portion is missing. The repertoire holds about 72,000 clones, over 70% seen once, with 5% in the top ten. The material sequenced was CD4+ or CD8+ T cells sorted from blood, taken in a trial of the OX40 agonist ivuxolimab. These receptors were obtained from an adult with an advanced solid tumor such as melanoma, head and neck, liver or kidney cancer. CDR3s include the opening cysteine and the closing phenylalanine or tryptophan.

CDR3aa,j_gene,v_gene
CASSLGDSASSDTQYF,TRBJ2-3,TRBV7-9
CASRRDRDAYNSPLHF,TRBJ1-6,TRBV27
CASSFGQGYNSPLHF,TRBJ1-6,TRBV7-6
CASSVMGENHNEQFF,TRBJ2-1,TRBV9
CASSGGGGGGPETQYF,TRBJ2-5,TRBV2
CASSLTEGAGYTF,TRBJ1-2,TRBV5-1
CASNKNAGSTTEAFF,TRBJ1-1,TRBV6-1
CASSPRDTVGSPLHF,TRBJ1-6,TRBV9
CASSISLQTNSPLHF,TRBJ1-6,TRBV19
CASSPPSSGANVLTF,TRBJ2-6,TRBV7-2
CASSAEGNRAYEQYF,TRBJ2-7,TRBV6-1
CASSWGLKTEAFF,TRBJ1-1,TRBV6-6
CASSMVFPVNTIYF,TRBJ1-3,TRBV19
CASGRSTDTQYF,TRBJ2-3,TRBV27
CSAKDSGGIAEAFF,TRBJ1-1,TRBV29-1
CSVDTGANTEAFF,TRBJ1-1,TRBV29-1
CASTPGDRTSGELFF,TRBJ2-2,TRBV6-5
CASSSSGGTDTQYF,TRBJ2-3,TRBV18
CAISAADLYNEQFF,TRBJ2-1,TRBV10-3
CASSLEQGSSYNEQFF,TRBJ2-1,TRBV11-3
CAWGTGVGQPQHF,TRBJ1-5,TRBV30
CASRLQVDTEAFF,TRBJ1-1,TRBV6-4
CASSQDLTIYGYTF,TRBJ1-2,TRBV4-3
CASSQLSGGNEQFF,TRBJ2-1,TRBV4-3
CASRAYQETQYF,TRBJ2-5,TRBV2
CASSVFGESSYEQYF,TRBJ2-7,TRBV9
CAWSNRGRGYTF,TRBJ1-2,TRBV30
CASSAGQGIEQYF,TRBJ2-7,TRBV5-4
CAISSRGDNEQFF,TRBJ2-1,TRBV10-3
CASSSDIFSYEQYF,TRBJ2-7,TRBV7-9
CASSLSPQDGYTF,TRBJ1-2,TRBV7-2
CSAQSVVGTDTQYF,TRBJ2-3,TRBV29-1
CASSPVLAHEQYF,NA,TRBV5-1
CASSQGGINEQFF,TRBJ2-1,TRBV27
CASSPWTLSSYEQYF,TRBJ2-7,TRBV7-2
CASSSPVNEQFF,TRBJ2-1,TRBV19
CASSRQGMDTQYF,TRBJ2-3,TRBV7-2
CAPSGPSGGGFYNEQFF,TRBJ2-1,TRBV2
CASSRGSGVNEQYF,NA,TRBV4-3
CASSLGSSYNSPLHF,TRBJ1-6,TRBV7-3
CASSYPDNGELFF,TRBJ2-2,TRBV6-5
CSVTSPDTQYF,TRBJ2-3,TRBV29-1
CASSLGPGTSYEQYF,TRBJ2-7,TRBV13
CASSPLAGSDQPQHF,TRBJ1-5,TRBV5-5
CASSENERSTDTQYF,TRBJ2-3,TRBV9
CATSRGSGITEAFF,TRBJ1-1,TRBV15
CASSLGADTQYF,TRBJ2-3,TRBV7-6
CASSLARDYEQYF,TRBJ2-7,TRBV7-2
CSAVVNEKLFF,TRBJ1-4,TRBV20-1
CAWSGTGAAGQPQHF,TRBJ1-5,TRBV30
CASRSGSGTAGYEQYF,TRBJ2-7,TRBV7-9
CASSPDTGGKTQYF,TRBJ2-5,TRBV5-1
CASRQAVKGCTTNEKLFF,TRBJ1-4,TRBV23-1
CASSLRGSMWEKLFF,TRBJ1-4,TRBV11-2
CASSRGYNEQFF,TRBJ2-1,TRBV19
CASSSARDSGYNEQFF,TRBJ2-1,TRBV5-6
CASSGRTSGSDNEQFF,TRBJ2-1,TRBV7-9
CASSDTDIQPQHF,TRBJ1-5,TRBV10-1